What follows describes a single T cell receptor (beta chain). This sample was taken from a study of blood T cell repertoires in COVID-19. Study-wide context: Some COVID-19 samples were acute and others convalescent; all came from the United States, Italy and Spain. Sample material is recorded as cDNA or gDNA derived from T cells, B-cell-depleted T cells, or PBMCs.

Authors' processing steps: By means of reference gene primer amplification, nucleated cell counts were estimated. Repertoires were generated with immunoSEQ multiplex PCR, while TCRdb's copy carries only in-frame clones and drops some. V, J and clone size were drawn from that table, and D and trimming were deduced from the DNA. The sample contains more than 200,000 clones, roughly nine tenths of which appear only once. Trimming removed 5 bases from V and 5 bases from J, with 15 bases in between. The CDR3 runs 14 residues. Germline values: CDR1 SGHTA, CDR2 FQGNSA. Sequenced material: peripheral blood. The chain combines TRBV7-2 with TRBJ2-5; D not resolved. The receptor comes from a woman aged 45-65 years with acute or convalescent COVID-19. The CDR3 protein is CASSLGGKTETQYF. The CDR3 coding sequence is TGTGCCAGCAGCCTAGGCGGAAAGACGGAGACCCAGTACTTC.